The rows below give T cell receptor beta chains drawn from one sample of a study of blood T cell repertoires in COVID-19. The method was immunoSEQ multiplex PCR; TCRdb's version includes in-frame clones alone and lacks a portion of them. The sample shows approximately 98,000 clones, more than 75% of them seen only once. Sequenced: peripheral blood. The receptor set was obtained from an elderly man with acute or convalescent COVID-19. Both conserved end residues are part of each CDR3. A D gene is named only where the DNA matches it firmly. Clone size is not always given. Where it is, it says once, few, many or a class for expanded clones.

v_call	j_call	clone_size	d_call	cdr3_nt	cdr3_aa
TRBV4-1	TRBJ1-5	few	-	TGCGCCAGCAGCCAACCTCAGGTTAGCAATCAGCCCCAGCATTTT	CASSQPQVSNQPQHF
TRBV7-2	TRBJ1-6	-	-	TGTGCCAGCCTCGTCCAGGGAGGTTCACCCCTCCACTTT	CASLVQGGSPLHF
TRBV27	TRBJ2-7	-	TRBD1	TGTGCCAGCAGTAGACCGGGACAGTCCTACGAGCAGTACTTC	CASSRPGQSYEQYF
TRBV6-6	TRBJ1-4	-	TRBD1	TGTGCCAGCAGTTATTCCGACAGGGGAACTAATGAAAAACTGTTTTTT	CASSYSDRGTNEKLFF
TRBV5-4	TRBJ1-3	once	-	TGTGCCAGCAGCTTTAGCGGGGGCGGAAACACCATATATTTT	CASSFSGGGNTIYF
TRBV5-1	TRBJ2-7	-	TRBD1	TGCGCCAGCAGCCTAACCTCTTCCGGGACAGGGGGAACCTACGAGCAGTACTTC	CASSLTSSGTGGTYEQYF
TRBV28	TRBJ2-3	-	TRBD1	TGTGCCAGCAGTAAGACAGGGGCTGGGAGCGGGGATACGCAGTATTTT	CASSKTGAGSGDTQYF
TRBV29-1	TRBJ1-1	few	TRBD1	TGCAGCGTTGAACAGGGGGCGAGGACTGAAGCTTTCTTT	CSVEQGARTEAFF
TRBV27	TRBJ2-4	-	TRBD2	TGTGCCAGCAGGCCAAGCGGGGGGGCTGGCATTCAGTACTTC	CASRPSGGAGIQYF
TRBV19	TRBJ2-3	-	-	TGTGCCAGTAGTATGGGGGCTTGGGAAGATACGCAGTATTTT	CASSMGAWEDTQYF
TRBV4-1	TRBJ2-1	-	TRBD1	TGCGCCAGCAGCCAAACCGGGACAGGGGGCATAAATGAGCAGTTCTTC	CASSQTGTGGINEQFF
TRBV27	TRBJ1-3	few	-	TGTGCCAGCAGTTTACGGGGGTTGGGAAACACCATATATTTT	CASSLRGLGNTIYF
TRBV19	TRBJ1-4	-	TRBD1	TGTGCCAGCGGGACAGGAACCGAAAAACTGTTTTTT	CASGTGTEKLFF
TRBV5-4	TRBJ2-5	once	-	TGTGCCAGCAACAAAGGAGGGGGCCCACAAGAGACCCAGTACTTC	CASNKGGGPQETQYF
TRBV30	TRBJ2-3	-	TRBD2	TGTGCCTGGAGTGGAAAACTAGCGGTTAGCACAGATACGCAGTATTTT	CAWSGKLAVSTDTQYF
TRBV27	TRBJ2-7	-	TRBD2	TGTGCCAGCAGTGGGGGGGACCTCGGCTTTTACGAGCAGTACTTC	CASSGGDLGFYEQYF
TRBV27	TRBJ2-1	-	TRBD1	TGTGCCAGCAGGGACAGGGGGGGGCTCAGGGAGCAGTTCTTC	CASRDRGGLREQFF
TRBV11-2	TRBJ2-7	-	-	TGTGCCAGCAGCTTATACGGGACAAATGCGGAGCAGTACTTC	CASSLYGTNAEQYF
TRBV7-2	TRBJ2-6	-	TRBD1	TGTGCCAGCAGCTTAGGGATTTTGAGGGGGCCCTCTGGGGCCAACGTCCTGACTTTC	CASSLGILRGPSGANVLTF
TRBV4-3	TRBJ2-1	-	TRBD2	TGCGCCAGCAGTAAGGGGGCTAGCGGGGGCTATGAGCAGTTCTTC	CASSKGASGGYEQFF
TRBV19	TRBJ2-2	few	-	TGTGCCAGTAGTATAGATCCCCGGACAGCCGGTAGCACCGGGGAGCTGTTTTTT	CASSIDPRTAGSTGELFF
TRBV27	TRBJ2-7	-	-	TGTGCCAGCAGCCTAGGTGCGAGACCCTCCTACGAGCAGTACTTC	CASSLGARPSYEQYF